The present TCR beta chain was sequenced within a study of blood T cells in healthy people across ages. The authors ran a second PCR of about 6 to 11 cycles using a sample-barcoded 5' primer and a J-beta primer mix. TCRdb processed the 5' RACE reads anew with MiXCR; each CDR3 protein has one entry. The table shows roughly 1.5 million distinct CDR3 sequences, with roughly 43% occurring only once. The CDR3 runs to 15 residues. CDR1 is SGDLS, CDR2 YYNGEE, per germline. The study's findings and limits: The fall in TCR beta diversity per million T cells was roughly linear with age.

Notes on this clonotype: Its cognate antigen is unknown.

Material for sequencing was blood. The chain combines TRBV9 with TRBJ2-1; D not certain. The J call could be wrong; TRBJ2-7 is a better fit for the DNA end. This TCR came from a woman aged 18-29 years in good health. The CDR3: CASSGNGQLYNEQYF. The CDR3 DNA reads as TGTGCCAGCAGCGGAAACGGGCAACTCTACAATGAGCAGTACTTC.